These 27 T cell receptor beta chains originate from one sample sequenced in a study of a mutant IDH1 vaccine in newly diagnosed glioma. Produced via immunoSEQ multiplex PCR; TCRdb's table is partial and in-frame only. The profile covers roughly 120,000 clones, with roughly nine tenths appearing a single time and 0.6% to 0.75% taken by the ten largest. Sample time point: week 11, during vaccination. Each dose delivered 300 ug of mutant IDH1 20-mer peptide subcutaneously with imiquimod. The antigens of these receptors remain unknown. This specimen was PBMCs, taken from a glioma patient whose treatment included an IDH1 peptide vaccine. Source of these receptors: a woman between 45 and 60 years old with glioma.

V is TRBV5-1 and J is TRBJ2-7, with D perhaps matching TRBD2 (5 bases). CDR3 size: 13 residues. Germline lookup yields CDR1 SGHRS and CDR2 YFSETQ. V lost 4 bases to trimming and J lost 2 bases, with 10 bases between them. CDR3 nucleotides: TGCGCCAGCAGCACTAGGCCTACCTACGAGCAGTACTTC. Residues: CASSTRPTYEQYF.

The chain joins TRBV11-2 to TRBJ1-2; D gene ambiguous. Per germline, CDR1 SGHAT and CDR2 FQNNGV. The CDR3 contains 13 residues. V was shortened by 5 bases and J by 8 bases, with 15 bases between the two germline ends. The CDR3 loop is CASSARSPRGYTF. CDR3 DNA: TGTGCCAGCAGCGCCAGGAGTCCGCGGGGCTACACCTTC.

This rearrangement joins TRBV15 to TRBJ2-3, with TRBD2 matching over 12 bases. Trimming at V came to 1 base and at J to 5 bases, leaving 7 bases not matched to a gene. CDR1 is LNHNV, CDR2 YYDKDF, per germline (reference sequence). CDR3 length: 17 residues. CDR3 in DNA: TGTGCCACCAGCAGAGTCCTAGCGGGAGGGCCGGAAGATACGCAGTATTTT. Its protein product is CATSRVLAGGPEDTQYF. Filled out from reference TRBV15 and TRBJ2-3, the complete variable domain reads DAMVIQNPRYQVTQFGKPVTLSCSQTLNHNVMYWYQQKSSQAPKLLFHYYDKDFNNEADTPDNFQSRRPNTSFCFLDIRSPGLGDTAMYLCATSRVLAGGPEDTQYFGPGTRLTVL.

The chain employs TRBV6-1 and TRBJ2-7, with 13 bases fitting TRBD2. The V segment lost 6 bases and the J segment 5 bases; nucleotides outside the gene matches: 7. The CDR3 runs 15 residues. The germline V gene has CDR1 MNHNS and CDR2 SASEGT. This CDR3 reads CASSPGLAGANEQYF. CDR3 bases: TGTGCCAGCAGCCCCGGACTAGCGGGAGCCAACGAGCAGTACTTC.

This clone was recorded once. The V call is TRBV7-8, the J call TRBJ1-1; tentatively, D is TRBD1 (5 bases). Trimming stripped 5 bases from V and 1 base from J, with 11 bases between. The germline CDR1 and CDR2 sequences are SGHVS and FQNEAQ. The CDR3 consists of 14 residues. The CDR3: CASSRAGQNTEAFF. CDR3 sequence (DNA): TGTGCCAGCAGCCGGGCGGGGCAGAACACTGAAGCTTTCTTT.

The chain links TRBV6-1 to TRBJ1-2; D perhaps matches TRBD1 (6 bases). Germline V lookup: CDR1 MNHNS, CDR2 SASEGT. The CDR3 is 14 amino acids. The V end was cut by 2 bases, the J end by 5 bases, with 12 bases between. This CDR3 reads CASSERGRGYGYTF. CDR3 nucleotides: TGTGCCAGCAGTGAACGGGGGCGCGGGTATGGCTACACCTTC.

CDR3 in DNA: TGTGCCAGCAGCGTCGGAGCGGGAGGTAACAATGAGCAGTTCTTC. Amino acids: CASSVGAGGNNEQFF. J is TRBJ2-1 and V is TRBV9, with 9 bases identical to TRBD2. CDR3 length equals 15 residues. With V trimmed by 2 bases and J by 5 bases, 5 bases remained unmatched. CDR1 and CDR2 (germline): SGDLS, YYNGEE.

This clone has only one observation. This chain links TRBV7-2 with TRBJ1-1; D not certain. CDR3 length: 12 residues. Germline CDR1 and CDR2: SGHTA and FQGNSA. The ends were cut back, 1 base at V and 4 bases at J, with 4 bases in the middle. The CDR3 DNA reads TGTGCCAGCAGCTTAGTTCTCACTGAAGCTTTCTTT. It is translated as CASSLVLTEAFF.

The chain recombines TRBV7-6 with TRBJ1-1; possibly TRBD1 for D (6 bases). The ends were cut back, 5 bases at V and 6 bases at J, with 16 bases in the middle. Germline V gives CDR1 SGHVS, CDR2 FNYEAQ. This CDR3 has 14 amino acids. CDR3 region: CASSNRGGTAEAFF. The DNA for the CDR3 is TGTGCCAGCAGCAACCGAGGGGGGACGGCTGAAGCTTTCTTT.

The chain links TRBV5-1 to TRBJ1-2, with 7 bases fitting TRBD1. V shed 4 bases, J shed 4 bases, and the junction held 13 bases outside the gene matches. The germline gives CDR1 SGHRS, CDR2 YFSETQ. The CDR3 loop spans 16 amino acids. The CDR3: CASSPLPGTASYGYTF. The CDR3, as DNA: TGCGCCAGCAGCCCCTTACCCGGGACAGCCTCCTATGGCTACACCTTC.

This chain joins TRBV19 and TRBJ1-5; tentative D call: TRBD1 (5 bases). The CDR3 covers 14 residues. Trimming stripped 9 bases from V and 4 bases from J, with 16 bases between. In germline, CDR1 is LNHDA, CDR2 SQIVND (reference sequence). CDR3 bases: TGTGCCAGCTCGCCGGGGCCCCAAAATCAGCCCCAGCATTTT. Residues: CASSPGPQNQPQHF.

The V gene is TRBV10-3, the J gene TRBJ2-7; 8 positions match TRBD1. With V trimmed by 9 bases and J by 3 bases, 10 bases remained unmatched. CDR3 length: 14 amino acids. CDR1 ENHRY and CDR2 SYGVKD come from the germline V gene. The DNA of the CDR3 is TGTGCCATGGGGTCGGGACAGGCCCTCTACGAGCAGTACTTC. Translated, it gives CAMGSGQALYEQYF.

The chain combines TRBV29-1 with TRBJ2-1; maybe TRBD2 (7 bases). The CDR3 sequence is 14 residues long. Trimming pared 4 bases from V and 4 bases from J, leaving 14 bases between. In germline, CDR1 is SQVTM, CDR2 ANQGSEA. The CDR3 DNA is TGCAGCGTTGTTAGGGGGAGGGCGTACAATGAGCAGTTCTTC. Protein sequence: CSVVRGRAYNEQFF.

The rearrangement joins TRBV19 to TRBJ2-1, with D perhaps matching TRBD1 or TRBD2 (5 bases each). Trimming pared 3 bases from V and 4 bases from J, leaving 10 bases between. The V gene's germline CDR1 is LNHDA and CDR2 SQIVND (reference sequence). The CDR3 is 14 amino acids. The CDR3 coding sequence is TGTGCCAGTAGTATCCGGGACCTATACAATGAGCAGTTCTTC. It is translated as CASSIRDLYNEQFF.

V is TRBV28 and J is TRBJ2-5; 10 positions agree with TRBD1. J lost 3 bases, V lost 5 bases, and 6 bases had no gene match. Germline assignment: CDR1 MDHEN and CDR2 SYDVKM. The CDR3 contains 15 residues. CDR3 in amino acids: CASSPRTGGKETQYF. The CDR3 DNA sequence: TGTGCCAGCAGTCCAAGGACAGGGGGAAAAGAGACCCAGTACTTC.

This chain uses TRBV7-2 with TRBJ2-3; 9 positions match TRBD1. This CDR3 region has 16 residues. Trimming took 5 bases from V and 5 from J; bases not matched to a gene: 11. CDR1 and CDR2 from the germline V gene are SGHTA and FQGNSA. CDR3 sequence reads: CASSNLDRGWEDTQYF. The CDR3 DNA follows: TGTGCCAGCAGCAACCTGGACAGGGGATGGGAAGATACGCAGTATTTT.

This clone appeared once. The J gene is TRBJ2-7, the V gene TRBV28; TRBD1 agrees at 9 bases. V was pared by 5 bases and J by 6 bases, with 5 bases of the junction left unmatched. The CDR3 sequence is 13 residues long. The germline V gene encodes CDR1 MDHEN and CDR2 SYDVKM. This CDR3 is CASSRDRVSEQYF. The CDR3 DNA reads as TGTGCCAGCAGTCGGGACAGGGTGAGCGAGCAGTACTTC.

The genes are TRBV6-5 and TRBJ1-1; D not resolved. V lost 0 bases, J lost 7 bases, and 12 bases lay in between. The CDR3 contains 14 residues. The germline V gene has CDR1 MNHEY and CDR2 SVGAGI. CDR3 in DNA: TGTGCCAGCAGTTACTCCGGGGTGGTGTTTGAAGCTTTCTTT. This translates into CASSYSGVVFEAFF.

The chain employs TRBV5-1 and TRBJ2-3; 12 bases align to TRBD2. CDR1 and CDR2 (germline): SGHRS, YFSETQ. Trimming took 2 bases from V and 5 from J; bases not matched to a gene: 9. This CDR3 spans 17 amino acids. The CDR3 spells CASSFGLAGGLGDTQYF. In DNA, the CDR3 is TGCGCCAGCAGCTTTGGTCTAGCGGGAGGGCTAGGAGATACGCAGTATTTT.

The V call is TRBV18, the J call TRBJ1-4, with TRBD1 matching over 9 bases. CDR1 and CDR2 (germline): KGHSH, LQKENI. V trimming: 1 base; J trimming: 7 bases; junction bases outside the gene matches: 19. The CDR3 runs 20 residues. CDR3 sequence: CASSPRTRDREFSASEKLFF. The CDR3 region has the DNA TGTGCCAGCTCACCACGAACTCGGGACAGGGAGTTTAGCGCCAGTGAAAAACTGTTTTTT.

The chain carries TRBV7-9 and TRBJ1-2; 7 nucleotides line up with TRBD1. CDR1 is SEHNR and CDR2 is FQNEAQ in the germline V gene (reference sequence). The CDR3 loop spans 15 amino acids. V lost 5 bases and J lost 0; bases outside the gene matches: 6. CDR3 residues: CASSPRQGSNYGYTF. CDR3 DNA sequence: TGTGCCAGCAGCCCGAGACAGGGCTCTAACTATGGCTACACCTTC. The full variable domain, its missing parts supplied by reference TRBV7-9 and TRBJ1-2, is DTGVSQNPRHKITKRGQNVTFRCDPISEHNRLYWYRQTLGQGPEFLTYFQNEAQLEKSRLLSDRFSAERPKGSFSTLEIQRTEQGDSAMYLCASSPRQGSNYGYTFGSGTRLTVV.

This rearrangement joins TRBV29-1 to TRBJ2-1; the D gene is possibly TRBD2 (5 bases). The CDR3 is made up of 12 amino acids. V was shortened by 2 bases and J by 6 bases, with 8 bases between the two germline ends. Germline lookup yields CDR1 SQVTM and CDR2 ANQGSEA. The CDR3 nucleotides read TGCAGCGTTGAATGGCGGGTCAATGAGCAGTTCTTC. This encodes CSVEWRVNEQFF.

The chain links TRBV5-4 to TRBJ2-7, with 7 bases matching TRBD1. The CDR3 covers 13 residues. The V gene's germline CDR1 is SGHNT and CDR2 YYREEE (reference sequence). V trimming: 7 bases; J trimming: 4 bases; junction bases outside the gene matches: 8. The CDR3 here is CASWRTGGYEQYF. In nucleotides, the CDR3 is TGTGCCAGCTGGAGGACAGGTGGTTACGAGCAGTACTTC.

The genes are TRBV5-4 and TRBJ1-1; D remains ambiguous. Germline CDR1 SGHNT, CDR2 YYREEE (reference sequence). This CDR3 spans 14 amino acids. Trimming pared 1 base from V and 7 bases from J, leaving 14 bases between. The CDR3 DNA reads TGTGCCAGCAGCTTGCGGGCGGGGTCCCTTGAAGCTTTCTTT. Protein product: CASSLRAGSLEAFF.

In this sample, this clone turned up once. This chain uses TRBV9 with TRBJ2-1; no clear D gene. Germline-derived CDR1 and CDR2 are SGDLS and YYNGEE. With 4 bases removed from V and 4 bases from J, the gap between germline ends came to 15 bases. This CDR3 has 15 residues. The CDR3 spells CASSSRGQDYNEQFF. The CDR3 DNA sequence: TGTGCCAGCAGCTCTAGAGGTCAGGATTACAATGAGCAGTTCTTC.

V and J are TRBV30 and TRBJ1-1, with no clear D. Germline CDR1 is GTSNPN and CDR2 is SVGIG (reference sequence). The length of the CDR3 is 13 residues. The V and J ends lost 5 bases and 2 bases respectively, with 12 bases between them. The CDR3 DNA sequence: TGTGCCTGGCAGTTCACGCCCAACACTGAAGCTTTCTTT. It yields the protein CAWQFTPNTEAFF. The whole variable domain, filled in from reference TRBV30 and TRBJ1-1, reads SQTIHQWPATLVQPVGSPLSLECTVEGTSNPNLYWYRQAAGRGLQLLFYSVGIGQISSEVPQNLSASRPQDRQFILSSKKLLLSDSGFYLCAWQFTPNTEAFFGQGTRLTVV.

J is TRBJ2-2 and V is TRBV2, with D unclear. This CDR3 is 11 amino acids long. Germline CDR1 and CDR2: SNHLY and FYNNEI. Deletions cut 8 bases from V and 7 bases from J, with 8 bases between. CDR3 in amino acids: CASGVGGELFF. In nucleotides, the CDR3 is TGTGCCAGCGGGGTCGGCGGGGAGCTGTTTTTT.